What follows are 27 T cell receptor beta chains derived from one specimen sequenced in a study of blood T cell repertoires in COVID-19 (dated by TCRdb to 2020 to 2021). Library creation used the immunoSEQ multiplex PCR assay. In its TCRdb copy, this immuneACCESS table keeps in-frame sequences only and misses some clones. Where compared with another copy, unresolved V genes explain less than half of these, and the others have no known cause. Counted in this sample were about 140,000 clones; around 86% of them appeared once. Around 11% of the sample is in the top ten clones. Sequencing was done on a sample of PBMCs or T cells enriched from blood (not recorded which). Receptors originate from a man in his 60s who had recovered from COVID-19.

This rearrangement joins TRBV6-6 to TRBJ1-2, with TRBD1 matching 8 bases. The germline CDR1 and CDR2 sequences are MNHNY and SVGAGI (reference sequence). The junction had 10 bases not matched to a gene; V was cut back by 6 bases and J by 4 bases. The length of the CDR3 is 15 residues. For the CDR3, the DNA is TGTGCCAGCAGGGCAAGCGGACAGGGTATCTATGGCTACACCTTC. It is translated as CASRASGQGIYGYTF.

CDR3 protein: CASSPGQVIIRGPYQPQHF. CDR3 DNA sequence: TGTGCCAGCAGTCCGGGACAAGTCATAATTAGAGGCCCCTATCAGCCCCAGCATTTT. The chain combines TRBV28 with TRBJ1-5; perhaps TRBD1 as D (6 bases). Germline CDR1 and CDR2: MDHEN and SYDVKM. CDR3 length: 19 amino acids. Trimming left V 5 bases short and J 5 bases short, with 28 bases between.

The genes are TRBV10-3 and TRBJ2-1, with TRBD2 matching 10 bases. With 0 bases clipped from V and 2 bases from J, the junction kept 10 bases outside the gene matches. CDR3 length equals 19 residues. The V gene's germline CDR1 is ENHRY and CDR2 SYGVKD. In DNA form, the CDR3 reads TGTGCCATCAGTGAGTCGACTAGCGGGCCCAACCGCGCCTACAATGAGCAGTTCTTC. Amino acids: CAISESTSGPNRAYNEQFF.

The CDR3 loop is CASSVEIAGGSDTQYF. CDR3 bases: TGTGCCAGCAGCGTAGAAATAGCGGGAGGGTCAGATACGCAGTATTTT. The J gene is TRBJ2-3, the V gene TRBV9; 11 bases align to TRBD2. The ends lost 0 bases at V and 4 bases at J; junction bases unmatched: 4. This CDR3 is built from 16 residues. CDR1 and CDR2 (germline): SGDLS, YYNGEE.

The rearrangement joins TRBV9 to TRBJ1-1; D not certain. This CDR3 is built from 13 residues. Trimming removed 4 bases at V and 1 base at J, with 8 bases between. Per the germline V gene, CDR1 is SGDLS and CDR2 is YYNGEE. The CDR3 DNA is TGTGCCAGCAGCACCGGAGCGAACACTGAAGCTTTCTTT. Translating gives CASSTGANTEAFF.

This chain uses TRBV6-2 or TRBV6-3 with TRBJ2-1; maybe TRBD2 (6 bases). Germline V CDR1 and CDR2: MNHEY, SVGEGT. The CDR3 is made up of 12 amino acids. Deletions cut 2 bases from V and 8 bases from J, with 7 bases between. The CDR3 region has the DNA TGTGCCAGCAGTTACACGGGGGATGAGCAGTTCTTC. It codes for CASSYTGDEQFF.

The V call is TRBV28, the J call TRBJ1-1; possibly TRBD1 for D (5 bases). Germline CDR1 reads MDHEN; CDR2 reads SYDVKM. V lost 10 bases and J lost 0, with 12 bases in between. The CDR3 contains 13 residues. CDR3 amino acids: CATGGGLNTEAFF. CDR3 nucleotide sequence: TGTGCCACCGGGGGAGGGCTGAACACTGAAGCTTTCTTT. The variable domain in full, with the rest retrieved from reference TRBV28 and TRBJ1-1, is DVKVTQSSRYLVKRTGEKVFLECVQDMDHENMFWYRQDPGLGLRLIYFSYDVKMKEKGDIPEGYSVSREKKERFSLILESASTNQTSMYLCATGGGLNTEAFFGQGTRLTVV.

The V call is TRBV2, the J call TRBJ1-5; D not resolved. V was clipped by 9 bases and J by 4 bases, with 13 bases between them. CDR3 size: 13 residues. Germline V CDR1 and CDR2: SNHLY, FYNNEI. DNA for the CDR3: TGTGCCAGTCTAGAGGGTCCAAATCAGCCCCAGCATTTT. Its translation: CASLEGPNQPQHF.

The table lists this clone with a few counts. The chain employs TRBV28 and TRBJ1-1, with D unclear. The CDR3 loop spans 13 amino acids. V lost 6 bases and J lost 4, with 12 bases in between. Germline V gene lookup returns CDR1 MDHEN and CDR2 SYDVKM. The CDR3 DNA reads TGTGCCAGCAGCCAGTCCCCTTCCACTGAAGCTTTCTTT. This translates into CASSQSPSTEAFF.

The CDR3, as DNA: TGCGCCAGCAGCTTGGGTCTGGAGTACGGCTACACCTTC. Translating it yields CASSLGLEYGYTF. The chain is built from TRBV5-1 and TRBJ1-2; no clear D gene. Germline V gene sequence: CDR1 SGHRS, CDR2 YFSETQ. The V end lost 0 bases, the J end lost 8 bases, and 11 bases lay between the germline ends. The length of the CDR3 is 13 residues.

The chain joins TRBV4-1 to TRBJ2-1, with 10 bases lining up with TRBD2. Germline V gene sequence: CDR1 MGHRA, CDR2 YSYEKL. Trimming cost V 7 bases and J 4 bases; bases outside gene matches: 7. The CDR3 runs to 15 residues. CDR3 loop: CASTQTSGYYNEQFF. In DNA form, the CDR3 reads TGCGCCAGCACCCAGACTAGCGGGTATTACAATGAGCAGTTCTTC.

The J gene is TRBJ1-2, the V gene TRBV30, with a tentative D call TRBD1 (6 bases). Trimming stripped 3 bases from V and 8 bases from J, with 16 bases between. CDR3 size: 13 residues. The germline V gene has CDR1 GTSNPN and CDR2 SVGIG (reference sequence). The CDR3 sequence is CAWREQGSGGYTF. DNA for the CDR3: TGTGCCTGGAGGGAACAGGGATCGGGAGGCTACACCTTC.

The chain couples TRBV4-1 to TRBJ2-7; D unclear. Per germline, CDR1 MGHRA and CDR2 YSYEKL. The CDR3 totals 15 residues. Between the trimmed V and J ends, which lost 0 bases and 6 bases, there was a span of 15 bases. The CDR3 sequence: CASSQDPQAPGEQYF. CDR3 DNA sequence: TGCGCCAGCAGCCAAGACCCTCAGGCCCCCGGCGAGCAGTACTTC.

This sequence joins TRBV15 and TRBJ1-2, with TRBD1 matching over 8 bases. This CDR3 has 11 residues. Germline-derived CDR1 and CDR2 are LNHNV and YYDKDF (reference sequence). The V gene end was trimmed by 9 bases and the J gene end by 8 bases; junction bases not matched to a gene: 5. In DNA, the CDR3 is TGTGCCACAAGGACAGGGTGGGGCTACACCTTC. As protein: CATRTGWGYTF.

This sequence joins TRBV7-9 and TRBJ2-7, with 12 bases matching TRBD1. This CDR3 is built from 15 residues. Germline V gene data show CDR1 as SEHNR and CDR2 as FQNEAQ (reference sequence). J gave up 5 bases and V 2 bases, and 4 bases lay outside the gene matches. The CDR3 reads CASSLSGTGGNEQYF. The CDR3 DNA is TGTGCCAGCAGCTTATCGGGGACAGGGGGCAACGAGCAGTACTTC.

The chain is built from TRBV23-1 and TRBJ1-2; D is unclear. TRBV23-1 is assigned to the ORF class and has an uncertain function. The CDR3 has 14 amino acids. V shed 0 bases and J shed 3 bases, with 8 bases lying between them. The CDR3 DNA follows: TGCGCCAGCAGTCAATCGAGAAGCGACTATGGCTACACCTTC. Translated: CASSQSRSDYGYTF.

This clone was counted once. The CDR3 spells CASSRLAGGYEQYF. CDR3 in DNA: TGTGCCAGCAGTCGACTAGCGGGGGGGTACGAGCAGTACTTC. V and J are TRBV2 and TRBJ2-7, with 14 positions matching TRBD2. This CDR3 is 14 amino acids long. The germline V gene encodes CDR1 SNHLY and CDR2 FYNNEI. V lost 5 bases to trimming and J lost 4 bases; unmatched junction nucleotides: 1.

The chain is built from TRBV28 and TRBJ1-1; a weak D match, TRBD1 (5 bases). The germline V and J ends were trimmed by 3 bases and 7 bases, with 12 bases remaining between them. The CDR3 sequence is 13 residues long. Per the germline V gene, CDR1 is MDHEN and CDR2 is SYDVKM. The CDR3 sequence: CASSFPVGGEAFF. CDR3 bases: TGTGCCAGCAGTTTCCCCGTCGGGGGTGAAGCTTTCTTT. Full variable domain (rest looked up from reference TRBV28 and TRBJ1-1): DVKVTQSSRYLVKRTGEKVFLECVQDMDHENMFWYRQDPGLGLRLIYFSYDVKMKEKGDIPEGYSVSREKKERFSLILESASTNQTSMYLCASSFPVGGEAFFGQGTRLTVV.

The V and J genes are TRBV28 and TRBJ1-6; 10 bases are shared with TRBD1. Germline V CDR1 and CDR2: MDHEN, SYDVKM. V lost 5 bases to trimming and J lost 6 bases; unmatched junction nucleotides: 7. The CDR3 length is 16 residues. CDR3 loop: CASSTLGTGANSPLHF. As DNA, the CDR3 is TGTGCCAGCAGTACCCTCGGGACAGGGGCTAATTCACCCCTCCACTTT.

The chain combines TRBV5-1 with TRBJ2-7, with TRBD2 identical over 9 bases. Trimming at V came to 7 bases and at J to 2 bases, leaving 10 bases not matched to a gene. Germline loops: CDR1 SGHRS, CDR2 YFSETQ. CDR3 size: 15 residues. CDR3 loop: CASGSGRLDTYEQYF. CDR3 nucleotide sequence: TGCGCCAGCGGGAGCGGGAGGCTTGATACCTACGAGCAGTACTTC. Combining the CDR3 with reference TRBV5-1 and TRBJ2-7 gives the whole variable domain KAGVTQTPRYLIKTRGQQVTLSCSPISGHRSVSWYQQTPGQGLQFLFEYFSETQRNKGNFPGRFSGRQFSNSRSEMNVSTLELGDSALYLCASGSGRLDTYEQYFGPGTRLTVT.

The chain is built from TRBV9 and TRBJ2-7; possibly TRBD2 for D (5 bases). The CDR3 is 15 residues long. Germline V gene lookup returns CDR1 SGDLS and CDR2 YYNGEE. V lost 0 bases and J lost 6, with 16 bases in between. This CDR3 is CASSVVGLQSGEQYF. CDR3 in DNA: TGTGCCAGCAGCGTAGTAGGGCTTCAGAGCGGCGAGCAGTACTTC.

V is TRBV28 and J is TRBJ1-5; the match to TRBD1 covers 11 bases. Per the germline V gene, CDR1 is MDHEN and CDR2 is SYDVKM. V was pared by 5 bases and J by 7 bases, with 4 bases of the junction left unmatched. This CDR3 contains 14 residues. The CDR3 protein is CASSRTGGGQPQHF. The CDR3 nucleotides are TGTGCCAGCAGTCGGACAGGGGGCGGGCAGCCCCAGCATTTT.

The genes are TRBV3-1 (or the pseudogene TRBV3-2) and TRBJ1-1; D uncertain. Germline-derived CDR1 and CDR2 are LGHDT and YNNKEL (reference sequence). Trimming took 0 bases from V and 0 from J, leaving 8 bases between them. This CDR3 has 15 amino acids. CDR3 in amino acids: CASSQDREVNTEAFF. For the CDR3, the DNA is TGTGCCAGCAGCCAAGATAGAGAGGTGAACACTGAAGCTTTCTTT.

This clone was observed a single time. The V and J genes are TRBV3-1 (or the pseudogene TRBV3-2) and TRBJ1-6, with D perhaps matching TRBD1 (5 bases). The CDR3 spans 15 residues. The germline V gene has CDR1 LGHDT and CDR2 YNNKEL (reference sequence). V was pared by 7 bases and J by 7 bases, with 17 bases between. DNA for the CDR3: TGTGCCAGCACCGAATCGACAGTTACAAATTCACCCCTCCACTTT. Residues: CASTESTVTNSPLHF.

CDR3 bases: TGTGCCAGCAGGCTAGCGGGAGTCAATGAGCAGTTCTTC. Amino acids: CASRLAGVNEQFF. The chain couples TRBV13 to TRBJ2-1; 10 nucleotides line up with TRBD2. In germline, CDR1 is PRHDT, CDR2 FYEKMQ (reference sequence). After removal of 6 bases from V and 6 bases from J, the junction contained 2 bases not matched to a gene. This CDR3 has 13 residues.

The gene calls are TRBV19 and TRBJ1-6; no definite D call. Germline CDR1 reads LNHDA; CDR2 reads SQIVND (reference sequence). The germline V and J ends were trimmed by 6 bases and 12 bases, with 12 bases remaining between them. CDR3 length: 12 residues. CDR3 DNA: TGTGCCAGTAGGCGTGAGGCCTTACCCCTCCACTTT. It is translated as CASRREALPLHF.

The rearrangement joins TRBV6-5 to TRBJ2-7; TRBD2 matches at 11 bases. Germline V gene sequence: CDR1 MNHEY, CDR2 SVGAGI. The ends lost 6 bases at V and 1 base at J; junction bases unmatched: 2. CDR3 length: 14 residues. Here the CDR3 reads CASRLAGGSYEQYF. The CDR3 nucleotides read TGTGCCAGCAGGCTAGCGGGAGGTTCCTACGAGCAGTACTTC.